This passage covers 32 T cell receptor beta chains from one sample sequenced in a study of shared clonotypes between healthy human individuals. Some clones are missing from TCRdb's copy, which holds only in-frame ones; the method was immunoSEQ multiplex PCR. The data hold roughly 640,000 clones, with 95% to 98% observed a single time. Material for sequencing was naive CD4+ T cells sorted from blood. As for subset: CD45RA+ positively selected. These receptors were obtained from a woman between 25 and 40 years old in good health.

V is TRBV19 and J is TRBJ2-4; D gene uncertain. CDR1 is LNHDA and CDR2 is SQIVND in the germline V gene (reference sequence). Trimming removed 1 base at V and 1 base at J, with 8 bases between. The CDR3 is 15 amino acids. CDR3 in DNA: TGTGCCAGTAGTATAGGAGGAGAGGCCAAAAACATTCAGTACTTC. Protein: CASSIGGEAKNIQYF. Full variable domain (missing parts from reference TRBV19 and TRBJ2-4): DGGITQSPKYLFRKEGQNVTLSCEQNLNHDAMYWYRQDPGQGLRLIYYSQIVNDFQKGDIAEGYSVSREKKESFPLTVTSAQKNPTAFYLCASSIGGEAKNIQYFGAGTRLSVL.

J is TRBJ2-1 and V is TRBV28; the D is unclear. The CDR3 has 14 amino acids. Germline V lookup: CDR1 MDHEN, CDR2 SYDVKM. V shed 1 base and J shed 5 bases, with 9 bases lying between them. CDR3 amino acids: CASSLFLVNNEQFF. In nucleotides, the CDR3 is TGTGCCAGCAGTTTATTTTTAGTAAACAATGAGCAGTTCTTC.

The chain combines TRBV6-6 with TRBJ2-7, with 7 bases identical to TRBD1. Germline assignment: CDR1 MNHNY and CDR2 SVGAGI (reference sequence). The ends lost 0 bases at V and 7 bases at J; junction bases unmatched: 9. The CDR3 contains 15 residues. For the CDR3, the DNA is TGTGCCAGCAGTTACTCTGGGCAGGGGGTCGGGGAGCAGTACTTC. It yields the protein CASSYSGQGVGEQYF.

This clone was detected once. V is TRBV28 and J is TRBJ1-6, with 7 bases lining up with TRBD1. Germline assignment: CDR1 MDHEN and CDR2 SYDVKM. CDR3 length: 14 amino acids. The junction had 11 bases not matched to a gene; V was cut back by 11 bases and J by 7 bases. CDR3 bases: TGTGCCTTAAGGGGGCCCTCCCAAAATTCACCCCTCCACTTT. This gives the protein CALRGPSQNSPLHF. Looking up the rest from reference TRBV28 and TRBJ1-6 gives the full variable domain: DVKVTQSSRYLVKRTGEKVFLECVQDMDHENMFWYRQDPGLGLRLIYFSYDVKMKEKGDIPEGYSVSREKKERFSLILESASTNQTSMYLCALRGPSQNSPLHFGNGTRLTVT.

This clone was recorded once. J is TRBJ2-1 and V is TRBV2; TRBD2 might be the D (6 bases). The CDR3 has 13 amino acids. V dropped 6 bases and J dropped 0 bases, with 6 bases sitting between them. CDR1 and CDR2 from the germline V gene are SNHLY and FYNNEI. In DNA form, the CDR3 reads TGTGCCAGCAGGGGGGGCTCCTACAATGAGCAGTTCTTC. Residues: CASRGGSYNEQFF.

This chain's CDR3 is CASSEQGVSYEQYF. The CDR3 nucleotides are TGTGCCAGCAGTGAACAGGGGGTCTCCTACGAGCAGTACTTC. The chain carries TRBV2 and TRBJ2-7; 7 bases map to TRBD1. The CDR3 is 14 amino acids. The J segment lost 0 bases and the V segment lost 2 bases, leaving 1 base of the junction unmatched. From germline, CDR1 is SNHLY and CDR2 FYNNEI.

This clone was picked up one time. The CDR3 DNA reads as TGTGCCAGCAGGGGACACAGGGGGAATCAGCCCCAGCATTTT. Protein product: CASRGHRGNQPQHF. The chain carries TRBV28 and TRBJ1-5, with 8 bases aligning to TRBD1. Germline-derived CDR1 and CDR2 are MDHEN and SYDVKM. The length of the CDR3 is 14 residues. V was pared by 6 bases and J by 4 bases, with 5 bases of the junction left unmatched.

The rearrangement links TRBV29-1 to TRBJ2-5; possibly TRBD2 for D (7 bases). Trimming removed 4 bases at V and 10 bases at J, with 16 bases between. This CDR3 spans 12 amino acids. CDR1 SQVTM and CDR2 ANQGSEA come from the germline V gene. CDR3 DNA: TGCAGCGTTGCGGGGGGCGGGGCGGGCCAGTACTTC. This codes for CSVAGGGAGQYF.

The chain employs TRBV15 and TRBJ1-6, with D unresolved. Deletions cut 1 base from V and 5 bases from J, with 15 bases between. There are 17 residues in the CDR3. Germline values: CDR1 LNHNV, CDR2 YYDKDF (reference sequence). The CDR3 region is CATSRGVLTRNNSPLHF. The CDR3 DNA reads TGTGCCACCAGCAGAGGGGTCCTGACACGGAATAATTCACCCCTCCACTTT.

The V gene is TRBV4-1, the J gene TRBJ2-1, with 13 bases identical to TRBD2. After removal of 10 bases from V and 0 bases from J, the junction contained 3 bases not matched to a gene. The CDR3 spans 15 residues. The germline V gene encodes CDR1 MGHRA and CDR2 YSYEKL. The CDR3 sequence is CATGTSGNSYNEQFF. In DNA, the CDR3 is TGCGCCACCGGGACTAGCGGGAACTCCTACAATGAGCAGTTCTTC.

The chain links TRBV4-1 to TRBJ2-1, with a possible D match to TRBD2 (7 bases). The CDR3 runs to 17 residues. Germline-derived CDR1 and CDR2 are MGHRA and YSYEKL. V lost 3 bases, J lost 3 bases, and 18 bases lay in between. The CDR3 loop reads CASSHFAGAILYNEQFF. The CDR3 DNA is TGCGCCAGCAGCCACTTCGCGGGGGCTATCCTCTACAATGAGCAGTTCTTC.

V is TRBV5-1 and J is TRBJ2-6, with TRBD1 matching over 8 bases. The CDR3 contains 18 residues. J gave up 5 bases and V 7 bases, and 17 bases lay outside the gene matches. From germline, CDR1 is SGHRS and CDR2 YFSETQ. Here the CDR3 DNA reads TGCGCCAGCGGACCAAACAACAGGGGGACCTGGCGGGCCAACGTCCTGACTTTC. Its translation is CASGPNNRGTWRANVLTF.

The chain is built from TRBV15 and TRBJ2-3; D perhaps matches TRBD2 (6 bases). The CDR3 totals 14 residues. The V and J ends lost 6 bases and 0 bases respectively, with 10 bases between them. Germline V gene sequence: CDR1 LNHNV, CDR2 YYDKDF (reference sequence). CDR3 protein: CATRTGTSTDTQYF. The CDR3 DNA follows: TGTGCCACCAGGACCGGGACTAGCACAGATACGCAGTATTTT.

This clone showed up just once. The CDR3 region is CASSGGTGIGNEQFF. The CDR3 DNA follows: TGCGCCAGCAGCGGCGGGACAGGGATCGGGAATGAGCAGTTCTTC. V and J are TRBV5-1 and TRBJ2-1; TRBD1 agrees at 9 bases. From germline, CDR1 is SGHRS and CDR2 YFSETQ. CDR3 size: 15 residues. Germline trimming cut 4 bases from V and 7 bases from J; bases unmatched to any gene: 9.

The CDR3 nucleotides read TGTGCCTCCAGGGACCTCCTCACCGGGGAGCTGTTTTTT. Its translation: CASRDLLTGELFF. This chain uses TRBV28 with TRBJ2-2; the D gene could be TRBD1 or TRBD2 (5 bases each). Germline assignment: CDR1 MDHEN and CDR2 SYDVKM. The CDR3 loop spans 13 amino acids. V lost 11 bases and J 4 bases, leaving 14 bases between the germline ends.

This chain uses TRBV30 with TRBJ1-5; 8 nucleotides align to TRBD1. The CDR3 is made up of 15 amino acids. The germline V gene has CDR1 GTSNPN and CDR2 SVGIG (reference sequence). The V segment lost 1 base and the J segment 7 bases; nucleotides outside the gene matches: 9. The CDR3 nucleotides are TGTGCCTGGAGTGACCGGACAGGGAGAAGGCAGCCCCAGCATTTT. As protein: CAWSDRTGRRQPQHF.

The chain has TRBV10-1 and TRBJ1-1, with 7 bases lining up with TRBD1. V lost 4 bases and J lost 6; bases outside the gene matches: 5. CDR1 and CDR2 from the germline V gene are WNHNN and SYGVQD (reference sequence). There are 13 residues in the CDR3. The CDR3 bases are TGCGCCAGCAGTGGACAGGGAAGGGCTGAAGCTTTCTTT. Its protein product is CASSGQGRAEAFF.

The chain links TRBV7-9 to TRBJ2-3; maybe TRBD1 (6 bases). V was clipped by 7 bases and J by 6 bases, with 11 bases between them. The CDR3 has 12 residues. The germline CDR1 and CDR2 sequences are SEHNR and FQNEAQ (reference sequence). The CDR3, as DNA: TGTGCCAGCAACCCAGGGGCGGATACGCAGTATTTT. It yields the protein CASNPGADTQYF.

The rearrangement uses TRBV4-2 and TRBJ2-3, with D possibly matching TRBD2 (7 bases). The germline CDR1 and CDR2 sequences are LGHNA and YNFKEQ. V gave up 5 bases and J gave up 2 bases, with 14 bases separating them. The CDR3 consists of 15 residues. CDR3 residues: CASSSGDTLTDTQYF. The CDR3 region has the DNA TGTGCCAGCAGCAGCGGGGACACTCTCACAGATACGCAGTATTTT.

The chain couples TRBV7-2 to TRBJ2-1; the D is unclear. CDR3 size: 15 residues. CDR1 and CDR2 (germline): SGHTA, FQGNSA. V lost 5 bases and J lost 1, with 12 bases in between. The CDR3 nucleotides read TGTGCCAGCAGCAGATACTCATTATCCTACAATGAGCAGTTCTTC. As protein: CASSRYSLSYNEQFF.

This sequence joins TRBV27 and TRBJ1-1; D gene unclear. Looked up from germline, CDR1 is MNHEY and CDR2 is SMNVEV (reference sequence). The CDR3 length is 12 residues. Trimming pared 3 bases from V and 5 bases from J, leaving 7 bases between. The CDR3 DNA reads TGTGCCAGCAGTTTCGCTGGGACTGAAGCTTTCTTT. Protein product: CASSFAGTEAFF.

V usage is TRBV28 and J usage is TRBJ1-5, with TRBD1 as a possible D gene (5 bases). Between the trimmed V and J ends, which lost 1 base and 4 bases, there was a span of 17 bases. The CDR3 has 17 residues. CDR1 MDHEN and CDR2 SYDVKM come from the germline V gene. The CDR3 DNA is TGTGCCAGCAGTTTATATCGGGGGGATATAGGAAATCAGCCCCAGCATTTT. Protein sequence: CASSLYRGDIGNQPQHF.

The rearrangement uses TRBV6-5 and TRBJ2-2, with D tentatively TRBD1 or TRBD2 (5 bases each). V was cut by 0 bases and J by 6 bases, with 8 bases left in between. Germline-derived CDR1 and CDR2 are MNHEY and SVGAGI. The CDR3 is made up of 14 amino acids. The CDR3 loop reads CASSYSGDPGELFF. In DNA, the CDR3 is TGTGCCAGCAGTTACTCGGGGGACCCCGGGGAGCTGTTTTTT.

The chain combines TRBV18 with TRBJ2-7, with D hard to call. The V and J ends lost 3 bases and 4 bases respectively, with 13 bases between them. Germline CDR1 KGHSH, CDR2 LQKENI. This CDR3 has 14 amino acids. The CDR3 loop is CASSPETPVYEQYF. CDR3 in DNA: TGTGCCAGCTCACCCGAGACACCGGTGTACGAGCAGTACTTC.

The chain combines TRBV7-9 with TRBJ2-7, with D possibly matching TRBD2 (6 bases). Deletions cut 1 base from V and 3 bases from J, with 10 bases between. Germline CDR1 SEHNR, CDR2 FQNEAQ (reference sequence). CDR3 length: 14 amino acids. CDR3 DNA: TGTGCCAGCAGCTTAGTCGGGAGAAACTACGAGCAGTACTTC. The encoded protein is CASSLVGRNYEQYF.

The chain uses TRBV10-3 and TRBJ2-5; D is uncertain. This CDR3 has 13 amino acids. Germline values: CDR1 ENHRY, CDR2 SYGVKD. V lost 3 bases and J lost 3, with 8 bases in between. CDR3 nucleotides: TGTGCCATCAGTGAAGGCCGTGAAGAGACCCAGTACTTC. This gives the protein CAISEGREETQYF.

The chain joins TRBV28 to TRBJ2-4; the match to TRBD2 covers 8 bases. This CDR3 region has 18 residues. Losses at the gene ends were 3 bases for V and 0 bases for J; bases not matched to a gene: 10. The germline CDR1 and CDR2 sequences are MDHEN and SYDVKM. The CDR3, as DNA: TGTGCCAGCAGTTTGAGGGGCCTAGCGGGTCTAGCCAAAAACATTCAGTACTTC. Encoded protein: CASSLRGLAGLAKNIQYF.

V and J are TRBV5-4 and TRBJ2-1; perhaps TRBD2 as D (5 bases). The germline V gene has CDR1 SGHNT and CDR2 YYREEE (reference sequence). CDR3 length: 16 residues. Trimming shortened V by 1 base and J by 0 bases, and 11 bases separated the two germline ends. CDR3 residues: CASSLIYGSSYNEQFF. The DNA for the CDR3 is TGTGCCAGCAGCTTGATTTATGGGAGCTCCTACAATGAGCAGTTCTTC.

This clone turned up a few times. The V and J genes are TRBV6-1 and TRBJ1-2; D remains ambiguous. Germline V gene data show CDR1 as MNHNS and CDR2 as SASEGT. V gave up 6 bases and J gave up 2 bases, with 13 bases separating them. The CDR3 spans 14 residues. The CDR3 DNA is TGTGCCAGCAGCAGGACCCCTTCCAACTATGGCTACACCTTC. Translation gives CASSRTPSNYGYTF.

This clone was recorded a few times. The genes are TRBV6-5 and TRBJ2-2; D is possibly TRBD2 (7 bases). Trimming removed 2 bases at V and 2 bases at J, with 12 bases between. The germline V gene has CDR1 MNHEY and CDR2 SVGAGI. The CDR3 runs 16 residues. DNA for the CDR3: TGTGCCAGCAGTTACGAGGGGGGGCTCAACACCGGGGAGCTGTTTTTT. It codes for CASSYEGGLNTGELFF.

The V and J genes are TRBV2 and TRBJ1-2, with a tentative D call TRBD1 (6 bases). In germline, CDR1 is SNHLY, CDR2 FYNNEI. The CDR3 contains 15 residues. V was cut by 6 bases and J by 4 bases, with 18 bases left in between. CDR3 loop: CASSKGHSEAYGYTF. For the CDR3, the DNA is TGTGCCAGCAGCAAGGGACATTCAGAGGCCTATGGCTACACCTTC.

This chain uses TRBV11-2 with TRBJ2-5, with D unresolved. V was cut by 6 bases and J by 1 base, with 12 bases left in between. The CDR3 has 14 residues. The germline V gene encodes CDR1 SGHAT and CDR2 FQNNGV. For the CDR3, the DNA is TGTGCCAGCAGAATAGACGCGGTCCAAGAGACCCAGTACTTC. It codes for CASRIDAVQETQYF.